A single sample is the source of the 24 T cell receptor beta chains below, sequenced in a study of cytomegalovirus exposure and HLA in healthy donors. Method: immunoSEQ multiplex PCR; TCRdb's copy keeps in-frame clones and lacks some. The sample shows 200,000 to 250,000 clones, approximately 90% of them seen only once. Sequencing input: PBMCs. The receptors were gathered from a woman aged 18-29 years in good health and CMV-seronegative.

This chain links TRBV27 with TRBJ2-7; 12 bases are a match to TRBD2. The junction had 9 bases not matched to a gene; V was cut back by 5 bases and J by 1 base. The CDR3 covers 17 residues. CDR1 is MNHEY and CDR2 is SMNVEV in the germline V gene (reference sequence). The CDR3 loop reads CASSALKGTSGSYEQYF. CDR3 DNA: TGTGCCAGCAGTGCGTTAAAGGGGACTAGCGGGTCCTACGAGCAGTACTTC.

The chain carries TRBV5-8 and TRBJ2-1; D possibly corresponds to TRBD1 (5 bases). Germline V gene sequence: CDR1 SGHTS, CDR2 YDEGEE. The CDR3 consists of 15 residues. V shed 4 bases and J shed 3 bases, with 14 bases lying between them. The CDR3 coding sequence is TGTGCCAGCAGCCCGCAGGGTTCTTTCTACAATGAGCAGTTCTTC. Its protein is CASSPQGSFYNEQFF.

J is TRBJ1-4 and V is TRBV5-1, with 7 nucleotides matching TRBD1. Germline V gene lookup returns CDR1 SGHRS and CDR2 YFSETQ. The V segment lost 3 bases and the J segment 4 bases; nucleotides outside the gene matches: 6. The CDR3 contains 15 residues. The CDR3 protein is CASSSGQEINEKLFF. CDR3 sequence (DNA): TGCGCCAGCAGCTCCGGACAGGAAATTAATGAAAAACTGTTTTTT.

V usage is TRBV5-1 and J usage is TRBJ2-6, with D perhaps TRBD2 (6 bases). The CDR3 covers 16 residues. Trimming pared 3 bases from V and 0 bases from J, leaving 10 bases between. CDR1 SGHRS and CDR2 YFSETQ come from the germline V gene. CDR3 coding DNA: TGCGCCAGCAGCTCGGGACTTTACTCTGGGGCCAACGTCCTGACTTTC. Translation gives CASSSGLYSGANVLTF.

CDR3 residues: CSVLQGQYGYTF. DNA for the CDR3: TGCAGCGTCCTACAGGGGCAATATGGCTACACCTTC. J is TRBJ1-2 and V is TRBV29-1, with TRBD1 matching 7 bases. Trimming took 6 bases from V and 5 from J; bases not matched to a gene: 6. This CDR3 has 12 residues. Per germline, CDR1 SQVTM and CDR2 ANQGSEA.

On this clone itself: The same CDR3 can be traced to other DNA sequences in this sample. The V gene is TRBV9, the J gene TRBJ2-1; a possible D gene is TRBD2 (6 bases). Germline loops: CDR1 SGDLS, CDR2 YYNGEE. The CDR3 sequence is 15 residues long. V gave up 0 bases and J gave up 2 bases, with 9 bases separating them. Here the CDR3 reads CASSVGSGTYNEQFF. CDR3 sequence (DNA): TGTGCCAGCAGCGTAGGTAGCGGTACCTACAATGAGCAGTTCTTC.

The rearrangement uses TRBV7-9 and TRBJ2-3, with unresolved D. CDR1 is SEHNR and CDR2 is FQNEAQ in the germline V gene (reference sequence). V lost 7 bases, J lost 13 bases, and 12 bases lay in between. This CDR3 region has 10 residues. The CDR3 bases are TGTGCCAGCAACGCATACGAGGAGTATTTT. Its translation: CASNAYEEYF.

V is TRBV11-2 and J is TRBJ1-3, with unresolved D. CDR1 is SGHAT and CDR2 is FQNNGV in the germline V gene. V lost 2 bases and J lost 4, with 15 bases in between. CDR3 length: 16 amino acids. The CDR3: CASSLRVNGAGNTIYF. CDR3 DNA sequence: TGTGCCAGCAGCTTACGGGTAAACGGTGCCGGAAACACCATATATTTT.

The genes are TRBV28 and TRBJ2-5, with D possibly being TRBD1 (6 bases). V was clipped by 3 bases and J by 2 bases, with 19 bases between them. The CDR3 is 17 amino acids. Germline V lookup: CDR1 MDHEN, CDR2 SYDVKM. The CDR3, as DNA: TGTGCCAGCAGTTTTTCCCTCACACAGGGAGAACAAGAGACCCAGTACTTC. Protein sequence: CASSFSLTQGEQETQYF.

The rearrangement joins TRBV6-1 to TRBJ2-1; possibly TRBD2 for D (5 bases). The CDR3 is 16 residues long. V lost 1 base, J lost 2 bases, and 12 bases lay in between. CDR1 and CDR2 from the germline V gene are MNHNS and SASEGT. The CDR3 here is CASSEVGGPTYNEQFF. In DNA form, the CDR3 reads TGTGCCAGCAGTGAAGTTGGCGGGCCAACCTACAATGAGCAGTTCTTC.

This rearrangement joins TRBV29-1 to TRBJ2-1; 8 bases agree with TRBD1. Germline V gene lookup returns CDR1 SQVTM and CDR2 ANQGSEA. Germline trimming cut 3 bases from V and 7 bases from J; bases unmatched to any gene: 5. The CDR3 runs to 13 residues. CDR3 nucleotides: TGCAGCGTTGACCGGACAGGGCAGAATGAGCAGTTCTTC. It yields the protein CSVDRTGQNEQFF.

This clone was observed once. J is TRBJ2-2 and V is TRBV29-1; D is unclear. Germline loops: CDR1 SQVTM, CDR2 ANQGSEA. The CDR3 totals 12 residues. Trimming shortened V by 6 bases and J by 5 bases, and 10 bases separated the two germline ends. The CDR3 DNA follows: TGCAGCGTAGTTCTCAGGACCGGGGAGCTGTTTTTT. Residues: CSVVLRTGELFF.

The chain has TRBV19 and TRBJ2-7; TRBD2 matches at 9 bases. The CDR3 is 14 residues long. Trimming at V came to 8 bases and at J to 3 bases, leaving 8 bases not matched to a gene. Germline CDR1 and CDR2: LNHDA and SQIVND (reference sequence). CDR3 sequence (DNA): TGTGCCAGTCGGCAAGCGGGGGGTAGCTACGAGCAGTACTTC. As protein: CASRQAGGSYEQYF. The entire variable domain, with the rest obtained from reference TRBV19 and TRBJ2-7, is as follows: DGGITQSPKYLFRKEGQNVTLSCEQNLNHDAMYWYRQDPGQGLRLIYYSQIVNDFQKGDIAEGYSVSREKKESFPLTVTSAQKNPTAFYLCASRQAGGSYEQYFGPGTRLTVT.

This clone was recorded only once. The rearrangement links TRBV6-5 to TRBJ2-7; TRBD2 agrees at 11 bases. The trim removed 6 bases at V and 4 bases at J, leaving 8 bases unmatched. The CDR3 length is 15 residues. Germline V lookup: CDR1 MNHEY, CDR2 SVGAGI. CDR3 region: CASSPLAGVGYEQYF. The CDR3 DNA follows: TGTGCCAGCAGCCCACTAGCGGGAGTCGGGTACGAGCAGTACTTC.

This CDR3 is CASESGPGDQPQHF. The CDR3 DNA reads TGTGCCAGCGAGTCAGGGCCAGGGGACCAGCCCCAGCATTTT. This chain joins TRBV28 and TRBJ1-5, with D tentatively TRBD1 (6 bases). The germline CDR1 and CDR2 sequences are MDHEN and SYDVKM. The length of the CDR3 is 14 residues. V was clipped by 8 bases and J by 7 bases, with 18 bases between them. The whole variable domain, remainder taken from reference TRBV28 and TRBJ1-5, is DVKVTQSSRYLVKRTGEKVFLECVQDMDHENMFWYRQDPGLGLRLIYFSYDVKMKEKGDIPEGYSVSREKKERFSLILESASTNQTSMYLCASESGPGDQPQHFGDGTRLSIL.

The chain has TRBV4-2 and TRBJ2-1; 8 nucleotides match TRBD2. The trim removed 2 bases at V and 7 bases at J, leaving 10 bases unmatched. The CDR3 runs to 16 residues. The germline gives CDR1 LGHNA, CDR2 YNFKEQ. DNA of the CDR3: TGTGCCAGCAGCCAAATCACGGGATCGGGGGGGAATGAGCAGTTCTTC. Its translation: CASSQITGSGGNEQFF.

This clone was detected only a few times. V gene TRBV5-1 combines with J gene TRBJ2-1, with TRBD2 matching 10 bases. The length of the CDR3 is 15 residues. V lost 2 bases, J lost 3 bases, and 2 bases stayed unmatched. The germline V gene encodes CDR1 SGHRS and CDR2 YFSETQ. CDR3 sequence: CASSFGTSDYNEQFF. CDR3 sequence (DNA): TGCGCCAGCAGCTTCGGGACTAGCGACTACAATGAGCAGTTCTTC.

The chain uses TRBV7-8 and TRBJ2-1; 7 bases line up with TRBD1. The CDR3 covers 16 residues. Germline V CDR1 and CDR2: SGHVS, FQNEAQ. The J segment lost 9 bases and the V segment lost 4 bases, leaving 15 bases of the junction unmatched. The CDR3 DNA sequence: TGTGCCAGCAGCTCCCGGCCGGGACAGTCAACAGGTGAGCAGTTCTTC. Translated: CASSSRPGQSTGEQFF.

The chain links TRBV28 to TRBJ2-7, with 11 bases lining up with TRBD1. CDR1 and CDR2 (germline): MDHEN, SYDVKM. The CDR3 totals 13 residues. Trimming cost V 6 bases and J 7 bases; bases outside gene matches: 5. The CDR3, as DNA: TGTGCCAGCAGGGGACAGGGGGTGGGGGAGCAGTACTTC. This translates into CASRGQGVGEQYF.

The gene calls are TRBV6-5 and TRBJ1-3; D might be TRBD1 (5 bases). Germline CDR1 is MNHEY and CDR2 is SVGAGI. The CDR3 loop spans 15 amino acids. Deletions cut 0 bases from V and 4 bases from J, with 10 bases between. The CDR3 loop reads CASSYSGGIGNTIYF. The CDR3 coding sequence is TGTGCCAGCAGTTACTCGGGGGGAATCGGAAACACCATATATTTT.

A few counts support this clone. The chain has TRBV19 and TRBJ1-2; no reliable D call. Germline V gives CDR1 LNHDA, CDR2 SQIVND (reference sequence). The CDR3 is 10 amino acids. The V and J ends lost 8 bases and 4 bases respectively, with 5 bases between them. CDR3 coding DNA: TGTGCCAGTGAGTCCTATGGCTACACCTTC. This sequence encodes CASESYGYTF.

The J gene is TRBJ2-7, the V gene TRBV7-8, with 8 positions matching TRBD2. The CDR3 spans 15 residues. V shed 4 bases, J shed 6 bases, and the junction held 11 bases outside the gene matches. Germline assignment: CDR1 SGHVS and CDR2 FQNEAQ. CDR3 protein: CASSWNAGTRREQYF. The CDR3 DNA reads TGTGCCAGCAGCTGGAATGCCGGGACTAGGCGCGAGCAGTACTTC. The variable domain in full, with the rest retrieved from reference TRBV7-8 and TRBJ2-7, is GAGVSQSPRYKVAKRGQDVALRCDPISGHVSLFWYQQALGQGPEFLTYFQNEAQLDKSGLPSDRFFAERPEGSVSTLKIQRTQQEDSAVYLCASSWNAGTRREQYFGPGTRLTVT.

The V gene is TRBV11-2, the J gene TRBJ1-1; maybe TRBD1 (6 bases). The V end lost 5 bases, the J end lost 12 bases, and 16 bases lay between the germline ends. This CDR3 contains 12 residues. Germline CDR1 and CDR2: SGHAT and FQNNGV. CDR3 nucleotide sequence: TGTGCCAGCAGCCCGGCGGGCAGGGGACCTTTCTTT. This translates into CASSPAGRGPFF. Variable domain in full (rest from reference TRBV11-2 and TRBJ1-1): EAGVAQSPRYKIIEKRQSVAFWCNPISGHATLYWYQQILGQGPKLLIQFQNNGVVDDSQLPKDRFSAERLKGVDSTLKIQPAKLEDSAVYLCASSPAGRGPFFGQGTRLTVV.

The V call is TRBV11-2, the J call TRBJ2-7, with 7 bases lining up with TRBD1. The CDR3 consists of 14 residues. Unmatched junction bases numbered 9, after V lost 7 bases and J lost 3 bases. CDR1 SGHAT and CDR2 FQNNGV come from the germline V gene. The DNA of the CDR3 is TGTGCCAGCAAGGGACAGCAATCGTTCTACGAGCAGTACTTC. This gives the protein CASKGQQSFYEQYF.